The T cell receptor beta chain described here comes from a study of T cell repertoires in cytomegalovirus infection. At the level of the study: Carrying CMV and the relevant HLA type showed in public TCR beta signatures.

TCRdb recomputed calls from the reads with MiXCR, one row per CDR3 protein. This sample carries around 130,000 distinct CDR3 sequences, under 30% of them seen once, and the ten largest clones take about 37%. A remark on this clonotype: No antigen is known for it.

Study results and caveats: Dominating the ex vivo response were HLA-C-restricted CMV-specific TCR beta clonotypes.

The CDR3 is made up of 13 amino acids. From germline, CDR1 is SGHRS and CDR2 YFSETQ. Trimming removed 0 bases from V and 8 bases from J, with 11 bases in between. The chain has TRBV5-1 and TRBJ1-2; weak D call: TRBD1 (5 bases). Sample: PBMCs, sequenced either directly or after in vitro stimulation (not recorded which). The sequence was obtained from a human donor in good health (CMV status not recorded). Some clones in this sample may be carry-over from other donors' samples. The CDR3 here is CASSLGQGLGYTF. The CDR3 DNA is TGCGCCAGCAGCTTGGGCCAGGGTCTCGGCTACACCTTC.